This passage covers 13 T cell receptor beta chains from one sample sequenced in a study of regulatory T cells in long-lasting Graves disease. Construction of the TCR beta libraries employed iRepertoire HTBI primers in conjunction with Arm-PCR of CDR3 regions. TCRdb processed the multiplex PCR reads anew with MiXCR; each CDR3 protein has one entry. The table records about 470,000 distinct CDR3 sequences, around 15% of them present only once. Sample time point: newly diagnosed GD, antithyroid drugs for less than 3 months. RNA extracted from PBMCs served as the sequencing template. These data also formed part of another study, on T cells in Graves' hyperthyroidism and ophthalmopathy.

The sample consisted of peripheral blood mononuclear cells (PBMCs), taken at new diagnosis, from a patient treated with antithyroid drugs. Receptors were obtained from a man aged 35-49 years with Graves disease.

This clonotype was counted at least ten times. The gene calls are TRBV12-3 or TRBV12-4 and TRBJ1-2; D is unresolved. Trimming left V 5 bases short and J 8 bases short, with 15 bases between. This CDR3 is 13 amino acids long. The CDR3 sequence is CASSLVPRRGYTF. CDR3 bases: TGTGCCAGCAGTCTTGTTCCAAGAAGGGGCTACACCTTC.

V is TRBV15 and J is TRBJ2-1, with 11 bases fitting TRBD2. This CDR3 has 16 amino acids. The V gene's germline CDR1 is LNHNV and CDR2 YYDKDF (reference sequence). Trimming at V came to 4 bases and at J to 1 base, leaving 3 bases not matched to a gene. The chain's CDR3 is CATSKTSGSSYNEQFF. CDR3 DNA sequence: TGTGCCACCAGCAAAACTAGCGGGAGTTCCTACAATGAGCAGTTCTTC.

The chain uses TRBV9 and TRBJ2-2; D call uncertain. Trimming left V 3 bases short and J 1 base short, with 7 bases between. CDR1 is SGDLS and CDR2 is YYNGEE in the germline V gene. This CDR3 has 14 amino acids. In DNA, the CDR3 is TGTGCCAGCAGCGGATCGCGGAACACCGGGGAGCTGTTTTTT. It is translated as CASSGSRNTGELFF. The whole variable domain, remainder taken from reference TRBV9 and TRBJ2-2, is DSGVTQTPKHLITATGQRVTLRCSPRSGDLSVYWYQQSLDQGLQFLIQYYNGEERAKGNILERFSAQQFPDLHSELNLSSLELGDSALYFCASSGSRNTGELFFGEGSRLTVL.

This clonotype was seen at least ten times. V is TRBV2 and J is TRBJ2-7; 8 positions agree with TRBD1. V shed 9 bases and J 1 base; nucleotides not matched to a gene: 20. CDR3 length: 18 residues. The V gene's germline CDR1 is SNHLY and CDR2 FYNNEI. Here the CDR3 DNA reads TGTGCCAGTCTGGGTCCTCCCAAGAACCGGGACAGGTCCTACGAGCAGTACTTC. Residues: CASLGPPKNRDRSYEQYF.

This clonotype showed up just a few times. The chain is built from TRBV9 and TRBJ2-1, with 11 bases lining up with TRBD1. Germline V lookup: CDR1 SGDLS, CDR2 YYNGEE. The J segment lost 4 bases and the V segment lost 0 bases, leaving 9 bases of the junction unmatched. The CDR3 totals 18 residues. CDR3 loop: CASSVDPGQGVPYNEQFF. The CDR3 region has the DNA TGTGCCAGCAGCGTAGACCCGGGACAGGGGGTCCCATACAATGAGCAGTTCTTC.

This clonotype was observed at least ten times. The rearrangement joins TRBV9 to TRBJ2-2; tentative D call: TRBD1 (5 bases). This CDR3 is 13 amino acids long. Germline loops: CDR1 SGDLS, CDR2 YYNGEE. V was shortened by 3 bases and J by 5 bases, with 8 bases between the two germline ends. CDR3 in amino acids: CASSEQDTGELFF. The CDR3 DNA reads TGTGCCAGCAGCGAACAGGATACCGGGGAGCTGTTTTTT.

This clonotype was seen repeatedly, ten times or more. This chain connects TRBV28 to TRBJ1-2; D might be TRBD1 (6 bases). Germline CDR1 and CDR2: MDHEN and SYDVKM. V was pared by 3 bases and J by 4 bases, with 9 bases between. The length of the CDR3 is 13 residues. CDR3 protein: CASSLDSTYGYTF. For the CDR3, the DNA is TGTGCCAGCAGTTTGGACAGCACCTATGGCTACACCTTC.

This chain joins TRBV27 and TRBJ2-3, with 9 bases fitting TRBD1. V lost 10 bases and J lost 4; bases outside the gene matches: 3. This CDR3 has 12 amino acids. CDR1 is MNHEY, CDR2 SMNVEV, per germline (reference sequence). Written as DNA, the CDR3 is TGTGCCAACGGACAGGGGCCAGATACGCAGTATTTT. Translating it yields CANGQGPDTQYF.

This clonotype was recorded at least ten times. The rearrangement links TRBV2 to TRBJ2-7; D may be TRBD1 (5 bases). Looked up from germline, CDR1 is SNHLY and CDR2 is FYNNEI. The CDR3 consists of 11 residues. Trimming left V 10 bases short and J 7 bases short, with 14 bases between. The CDR3 DNA sequence: TGTGCCACCTCGACAGCTACGGAGCAGTACTTC. Residues: CATSTATEQYF.

The CDR3 spells CAISDAMGDEQFF. The CDR3 coding sequence is TGTGCCATCAGTGACGCCATGGGCGATGAGCAGTTCTTC. The V and J genes are TRBV10-3 and TRBJ2-1; the D is unclear. CDR1 and CDR2 (germline): ENHRY, SYGVKD. V was cut by 3 bases and J by 8 bases, with 11 bases left in between. The CDR3 loop spans 13 amino acids.

This clonotype was counted a few times. The rearrangement uses TRBV6-9 and TRBJ2-3; TRBD2 is a possible D gene (5 bases). This CDR3 is built from 14 residues. V was clipped by 3 bases and J by 2 bases, with 9 bases between them. Germline loops: CDR1 MNHGY, CDR2 SVAAGI. The CDR3: CASSYGAATDTQYF. The CDR3 DNA reads TGTGCCAGCAGTTACGGAGCGGCCACAGATACGCAGTATTTT.

This clonotype has just a few counts. The genes are TRBV24-1 and TRBJ1-1, with D perhaps matching TRBD1 (5 bases). CDR1 is KGHDR and CDR2 is SFDVKD in the germline V gene. There are 17 residues in the CDR3. The ends were cut back, 8 bases at V and 4 bases at J, with 25 bases in the middle. The CDR3 DNA is TGTGCCACCACCCCCAGGATCGGGGGAGGAAGTGGCACTGAAGCTTTCTTT. Translated, it gives CATTPRIGGGSGTEAFF.

This clonotype was detected only a few times. This chain links TRBV7-2 with TRBJ1-6; TRBD1 might be the D (5 bases). The CDR3 runs to 16 residues. V was pared by 5 bases and J by 8 bases, with 19 bases between. CDR1 is SGHTA and CDR2 is FQGNSA in the germline V gene. CDR3: CASSPYRSLGDSPLHF. The CDR3 bases are TGTGCCAGCAGCCCCTACAGGTCCCTGGGTGATTCACCCCTCCACTTT.